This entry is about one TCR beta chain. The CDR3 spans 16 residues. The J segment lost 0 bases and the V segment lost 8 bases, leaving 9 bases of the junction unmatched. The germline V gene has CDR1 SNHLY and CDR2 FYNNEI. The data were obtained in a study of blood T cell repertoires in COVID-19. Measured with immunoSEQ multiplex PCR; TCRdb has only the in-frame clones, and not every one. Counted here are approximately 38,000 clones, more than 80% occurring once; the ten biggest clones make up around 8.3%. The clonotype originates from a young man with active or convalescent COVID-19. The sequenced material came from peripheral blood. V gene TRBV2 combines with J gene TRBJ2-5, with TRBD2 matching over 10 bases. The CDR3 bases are TGTGCCAGCCAATGGCGTCTAGCGGGGGACCAAGAGACCCAGTACTTC. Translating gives CASQWRLAGDQETQYF.